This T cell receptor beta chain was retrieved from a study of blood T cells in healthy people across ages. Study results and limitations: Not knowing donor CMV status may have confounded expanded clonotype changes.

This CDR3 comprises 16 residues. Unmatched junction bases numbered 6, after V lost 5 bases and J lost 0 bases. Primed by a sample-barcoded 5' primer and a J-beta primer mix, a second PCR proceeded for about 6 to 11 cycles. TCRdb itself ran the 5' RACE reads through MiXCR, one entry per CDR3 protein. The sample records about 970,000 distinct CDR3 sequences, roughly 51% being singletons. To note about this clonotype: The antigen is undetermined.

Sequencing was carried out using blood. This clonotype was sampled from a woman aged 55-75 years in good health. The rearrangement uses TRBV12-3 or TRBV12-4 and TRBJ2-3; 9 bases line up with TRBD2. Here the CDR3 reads CASSTGLASSTDTQYF. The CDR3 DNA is TGTGCCAGCAGTACGGGACTAGCCTCTAGCACAGATACGCAGTATTTT.